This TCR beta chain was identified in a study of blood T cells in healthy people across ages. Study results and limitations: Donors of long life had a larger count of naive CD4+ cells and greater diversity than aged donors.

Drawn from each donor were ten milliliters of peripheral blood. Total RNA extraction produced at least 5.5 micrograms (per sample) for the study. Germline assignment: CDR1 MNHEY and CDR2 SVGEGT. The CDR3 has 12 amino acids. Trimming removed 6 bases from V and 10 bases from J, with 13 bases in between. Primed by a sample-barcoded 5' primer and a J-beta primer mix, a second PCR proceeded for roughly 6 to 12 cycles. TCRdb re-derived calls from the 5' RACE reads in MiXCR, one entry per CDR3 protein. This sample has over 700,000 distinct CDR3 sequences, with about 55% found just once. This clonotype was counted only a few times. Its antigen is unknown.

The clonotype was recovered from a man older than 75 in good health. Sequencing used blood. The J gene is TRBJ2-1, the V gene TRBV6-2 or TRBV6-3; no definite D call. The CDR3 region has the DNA TGTGCCAGCAGGGTAAAGCTGGTCGAGCAGTTCTTC. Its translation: CASRVKLVEQFF.